Listed below are T cell receptor beta chains from one sample, sequenced in a study of blood T cell repertoires in COVID-19. TCRdb's copy holds only in-frame clones and misses some; the assay was immunoSEQ multiplex PCR. Of over 200,000 clones listed, about 88% were seen once; the top ten hold 2.5% to 3.5%. The sample consisted of peripheral blood. These receptor sequences come from an older woman with acute or convalescent COVID-19. Each CDR3 is given with its conserved first and last residue. A D gene is named only where the DNA matches it firmly. Clone size, where shown, is once, few, many, or a class for clones that have expanded.

TRBV5-4	TRBJ2-2	NA	NA	CASSLRLTGELFF	TGTGCCAGCAGCTTGAGACTCACCGGGGAGCTGTTTTTT
TRBV10-2	TRBJ2-7	TRBD2	few	CASSELAGVYEQYF	TGCGCCAGCAGTGAGCTAGCGGGAGTCTACGAGCAGTACTTC
TRBV6-1	TRBJ2-3	TRBD1	few	CASSAMTGVIADTQYF	TGTGCCAGCAGTGCAATGACAGGGGTGATCGCAGATACGCAGTATTTT
TRBV6-5	TRBJ1-1	TRBD1	NA	CASSTGTGSHTEAFF	TGTGCCAGCAGTACCGGGACAGGGTCTCACACTGAAGCTTTCTTT
TRBV7-9	TRBJ2-7	TRBD1	NA	CASSWTGTGSYEQYF	TGTGCCAGCAGCTGGACCGGGACAGGGTCCTACGAGCAGTACTTC
TRBV14	TRBJ1-1	NA	NA	CASSQDKRAEAFF	TGTGCCAGCAGCCAAGATAAGCGAGCTGAAGCTTTCTTT
TRBV19	TRBJ2-1	TRBD1	NA	CASSIPPPGQGPNEQFF	TGTGCCAGTAGTATACCCCCCCCGGGACAGGGGCCCAATGAGCAGTTCTTC
TRBV29-1	TRBJ2-3	TRBD2	NA	CSAPGGNTDTQYF	TGCAGCGCCCCGGGAGGGAACACAGATACGCAGTATTTT
TRBV10-1	TRBJ2-5	TRBD2	NA	CASSAGGASGETQYF	TGCGCCAGCAGTGCCGGCGGGGCTAGCGGAGAGACCCAGTACTTC
TRBV6-2/TRBV6-3	TRBJ2-4	TRBD2	NA	CASSLPWGGAKNIQYF	TGTGCCAGCAGTCTCCCCTGGGGGGGGGCCAAAAACATTCAGTACTTC